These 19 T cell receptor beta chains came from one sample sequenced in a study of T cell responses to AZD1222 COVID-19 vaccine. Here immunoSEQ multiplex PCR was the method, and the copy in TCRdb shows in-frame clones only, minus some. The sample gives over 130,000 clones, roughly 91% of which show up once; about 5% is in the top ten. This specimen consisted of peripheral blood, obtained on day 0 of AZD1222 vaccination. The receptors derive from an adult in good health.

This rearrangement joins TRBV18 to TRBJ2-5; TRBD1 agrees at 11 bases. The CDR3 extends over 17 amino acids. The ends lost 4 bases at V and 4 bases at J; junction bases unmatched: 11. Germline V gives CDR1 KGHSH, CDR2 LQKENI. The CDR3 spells CASSQSPGTGGLETQYF. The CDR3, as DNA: TGTGCCAGCTCACAAAGCCCCGGGACAGGGGGGCTAGAGACCCAGTACTTC.

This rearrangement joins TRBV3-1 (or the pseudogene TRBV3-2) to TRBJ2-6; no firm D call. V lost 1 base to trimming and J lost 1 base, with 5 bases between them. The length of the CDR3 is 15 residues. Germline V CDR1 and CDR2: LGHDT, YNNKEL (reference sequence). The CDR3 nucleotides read TGTGCCAGCAGCCAAGTGGGTTCTGGGGCCAACGTCCTGACTTTC. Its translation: CASSQVGSGANVLTF.

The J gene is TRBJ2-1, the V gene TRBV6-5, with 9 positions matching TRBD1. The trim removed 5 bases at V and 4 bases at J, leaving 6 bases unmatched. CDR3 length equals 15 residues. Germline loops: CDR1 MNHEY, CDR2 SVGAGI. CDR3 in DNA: TGTGCCAGCAGTCACACAGGGGGCGCTTACAATGAGCAGTTCTTC. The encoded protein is CASSHTGGAYNEQFF.

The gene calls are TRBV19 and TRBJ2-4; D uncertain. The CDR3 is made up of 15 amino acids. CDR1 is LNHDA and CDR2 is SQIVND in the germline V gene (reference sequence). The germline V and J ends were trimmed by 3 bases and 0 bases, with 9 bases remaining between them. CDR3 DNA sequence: TGTGCCAGTAGTATTTATCGGGTAGCCAAAAACATTCAGTACTTC. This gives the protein CASSIYRVAKNIQYF.

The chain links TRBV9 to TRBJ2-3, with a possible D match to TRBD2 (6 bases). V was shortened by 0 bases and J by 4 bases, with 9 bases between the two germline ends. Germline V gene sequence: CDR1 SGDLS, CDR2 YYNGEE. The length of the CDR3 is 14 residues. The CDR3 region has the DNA TGTGCCAGCAGCGTAGATCCGGGGGCAGATACGCAGTATTTT. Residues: CASSVDPGADTQYF.

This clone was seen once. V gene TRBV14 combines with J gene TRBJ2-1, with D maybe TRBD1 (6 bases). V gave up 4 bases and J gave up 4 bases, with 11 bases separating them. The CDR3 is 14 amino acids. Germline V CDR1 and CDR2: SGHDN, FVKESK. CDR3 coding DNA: TGTGCCAGCAGCCTCGAGAGGGGGTACAATGAGCAGTTCTTC. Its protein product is CASSLERGYNEQFF. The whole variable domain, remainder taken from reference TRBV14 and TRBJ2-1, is EAGVTQFPSHSVIEKGQTVTLRCDPISGHDNLYWYRRVMGKEIKFLLHFVKESKQDESGMPNNRFLAERTGGTYSTLKVQPAELEDSGVYFCASSLERGYNEQFFGPGTRLTVL.

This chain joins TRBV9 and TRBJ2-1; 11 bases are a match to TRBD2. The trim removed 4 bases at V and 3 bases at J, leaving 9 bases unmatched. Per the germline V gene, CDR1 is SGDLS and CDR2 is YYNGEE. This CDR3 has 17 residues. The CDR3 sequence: CASSRTSGWRGYNEQFF. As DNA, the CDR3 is TGTGCCAGCAGCCGGACTAGCGGGTGGCGGGGCTACAATGAGCAGTTCTTC.

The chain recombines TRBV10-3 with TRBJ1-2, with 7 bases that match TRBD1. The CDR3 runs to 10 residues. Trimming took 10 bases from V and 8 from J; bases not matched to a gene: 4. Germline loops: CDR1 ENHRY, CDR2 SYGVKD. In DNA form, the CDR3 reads TGTGCCACGCAGGGGGGCGGCTACACCTTC. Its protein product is CATQGGGYTF.

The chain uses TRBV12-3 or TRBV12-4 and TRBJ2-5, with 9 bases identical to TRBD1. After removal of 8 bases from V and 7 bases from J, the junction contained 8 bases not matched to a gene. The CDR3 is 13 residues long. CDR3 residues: CASGETGGGTQYF. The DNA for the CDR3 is TGTGCCAGCGGGGAGACAGGGGGAGGGACCCAGTACTTC.

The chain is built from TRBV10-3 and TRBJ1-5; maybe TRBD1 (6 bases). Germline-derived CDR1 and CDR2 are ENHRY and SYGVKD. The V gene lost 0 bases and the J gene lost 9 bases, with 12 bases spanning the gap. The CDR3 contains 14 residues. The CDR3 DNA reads TGTGCCATCAGTGAGTCAGGACAGACAGGGCCCCAGCATTTT. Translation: CAISESGQTGPQHF.

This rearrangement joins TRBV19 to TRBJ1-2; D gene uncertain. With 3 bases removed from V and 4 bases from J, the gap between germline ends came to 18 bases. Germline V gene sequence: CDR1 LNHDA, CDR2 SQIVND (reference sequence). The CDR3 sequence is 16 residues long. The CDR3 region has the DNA TGTGCCAGTAGTATGACACCTGAGGGTCCACGCTATGGCTACACCTTC. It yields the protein CASSMTPEGPRYGYTF.

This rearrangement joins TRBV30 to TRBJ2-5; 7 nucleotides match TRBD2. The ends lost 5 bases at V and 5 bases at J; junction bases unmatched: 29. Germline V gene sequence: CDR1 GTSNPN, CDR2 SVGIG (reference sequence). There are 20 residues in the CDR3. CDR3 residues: CAWVQTGTYYGEGRRETQYF. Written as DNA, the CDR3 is TGTGCCTGGGTCCAGACCGGGACCTACTACGGGGAGGGCCGTAGGGAGACCCAGTACTTC.

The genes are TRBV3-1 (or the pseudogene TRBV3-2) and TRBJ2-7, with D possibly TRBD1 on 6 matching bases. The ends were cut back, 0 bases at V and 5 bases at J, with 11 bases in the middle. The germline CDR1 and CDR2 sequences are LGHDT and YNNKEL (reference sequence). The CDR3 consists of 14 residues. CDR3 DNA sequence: TGTGCCAGCAGCCAAGATCCAGGGGCCCACGAGCAGTACTTC. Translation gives CASSQDPGAHEQYF.

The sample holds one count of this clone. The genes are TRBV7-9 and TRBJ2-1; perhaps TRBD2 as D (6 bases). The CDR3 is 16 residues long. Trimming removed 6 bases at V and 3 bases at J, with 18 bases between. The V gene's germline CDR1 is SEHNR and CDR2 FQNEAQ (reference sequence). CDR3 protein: CASRQNPLSGYNEQFF. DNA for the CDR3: TGTGCCAGCAGGCAAAACCCCCTTAGCGGCTACAATGAGCAGTTCTTC.

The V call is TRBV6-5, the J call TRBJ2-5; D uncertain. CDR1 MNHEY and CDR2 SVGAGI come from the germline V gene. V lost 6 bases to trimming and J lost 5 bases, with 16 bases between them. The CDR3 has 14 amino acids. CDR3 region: CASRDLASAETQYF. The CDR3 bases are TGTGCCAGCAGGGATCTTGCTTCGGCGGAGACCCAGTACTTC.

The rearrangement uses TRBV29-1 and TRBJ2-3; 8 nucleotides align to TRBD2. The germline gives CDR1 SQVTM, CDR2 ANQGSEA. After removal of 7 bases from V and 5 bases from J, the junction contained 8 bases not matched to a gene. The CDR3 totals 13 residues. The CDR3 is CSAWTLAVDTQYF. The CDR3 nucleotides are TGCAGCGCCTGGACACTAGCGGTAGATACGCAGTATTTT.

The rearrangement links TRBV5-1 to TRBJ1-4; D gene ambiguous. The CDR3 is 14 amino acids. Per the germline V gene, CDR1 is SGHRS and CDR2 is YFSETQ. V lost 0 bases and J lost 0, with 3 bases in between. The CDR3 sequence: CASSLEATNEKLFF. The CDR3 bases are TGCGCCAGCAGCTTGGAGGCAACTAATGAAAAACTGTTTTTT.

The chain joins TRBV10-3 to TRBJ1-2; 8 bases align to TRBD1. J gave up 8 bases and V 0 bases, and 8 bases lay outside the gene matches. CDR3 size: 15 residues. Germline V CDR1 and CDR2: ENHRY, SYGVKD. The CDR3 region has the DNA TGTGCCATCAGTGAGTCGCTCCAGGGGGCTAAGGGCTACACCTTC. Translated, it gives CAISESLQGAKGYTF.

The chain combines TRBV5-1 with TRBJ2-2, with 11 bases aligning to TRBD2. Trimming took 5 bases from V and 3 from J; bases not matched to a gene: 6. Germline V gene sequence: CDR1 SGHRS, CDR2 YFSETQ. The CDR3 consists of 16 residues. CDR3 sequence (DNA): TGCGCCAGCAGACTCCAGGGACTAGCGGACACCGGGGAGCTGTTTTTT. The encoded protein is CASRLQGLADTGELFF.